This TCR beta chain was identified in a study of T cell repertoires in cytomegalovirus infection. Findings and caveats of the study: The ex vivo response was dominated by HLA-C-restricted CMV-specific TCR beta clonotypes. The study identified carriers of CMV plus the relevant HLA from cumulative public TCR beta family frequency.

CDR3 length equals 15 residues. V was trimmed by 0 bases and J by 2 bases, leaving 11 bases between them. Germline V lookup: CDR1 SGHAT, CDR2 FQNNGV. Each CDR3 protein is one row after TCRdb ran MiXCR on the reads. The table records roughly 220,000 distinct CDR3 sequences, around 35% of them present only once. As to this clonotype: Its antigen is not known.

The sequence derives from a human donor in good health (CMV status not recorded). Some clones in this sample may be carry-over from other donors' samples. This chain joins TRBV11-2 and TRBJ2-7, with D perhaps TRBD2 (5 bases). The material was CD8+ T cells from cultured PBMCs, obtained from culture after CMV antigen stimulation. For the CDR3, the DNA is TGTGCCAGCAGCTTAGAGCGGCGGGTGACCTACGAGCAGTACTTC. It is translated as CASSLERRVTYEQYF.